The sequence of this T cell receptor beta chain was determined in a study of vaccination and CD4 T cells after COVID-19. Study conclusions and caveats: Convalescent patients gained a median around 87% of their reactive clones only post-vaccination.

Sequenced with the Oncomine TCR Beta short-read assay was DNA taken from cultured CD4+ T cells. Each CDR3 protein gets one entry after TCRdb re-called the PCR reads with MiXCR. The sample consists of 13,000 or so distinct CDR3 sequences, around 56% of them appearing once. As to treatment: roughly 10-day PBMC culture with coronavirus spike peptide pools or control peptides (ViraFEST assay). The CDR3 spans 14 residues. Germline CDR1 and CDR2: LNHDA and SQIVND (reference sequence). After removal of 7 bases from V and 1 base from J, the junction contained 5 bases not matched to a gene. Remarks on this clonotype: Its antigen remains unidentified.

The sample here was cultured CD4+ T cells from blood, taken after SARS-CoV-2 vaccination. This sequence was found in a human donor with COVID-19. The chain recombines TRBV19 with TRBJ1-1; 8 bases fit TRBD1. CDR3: CASTLGTGNTEAFF. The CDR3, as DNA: TGTGCCAGTACGCTCGGGACAGGGAACACTGAAGCTTTCTTT.